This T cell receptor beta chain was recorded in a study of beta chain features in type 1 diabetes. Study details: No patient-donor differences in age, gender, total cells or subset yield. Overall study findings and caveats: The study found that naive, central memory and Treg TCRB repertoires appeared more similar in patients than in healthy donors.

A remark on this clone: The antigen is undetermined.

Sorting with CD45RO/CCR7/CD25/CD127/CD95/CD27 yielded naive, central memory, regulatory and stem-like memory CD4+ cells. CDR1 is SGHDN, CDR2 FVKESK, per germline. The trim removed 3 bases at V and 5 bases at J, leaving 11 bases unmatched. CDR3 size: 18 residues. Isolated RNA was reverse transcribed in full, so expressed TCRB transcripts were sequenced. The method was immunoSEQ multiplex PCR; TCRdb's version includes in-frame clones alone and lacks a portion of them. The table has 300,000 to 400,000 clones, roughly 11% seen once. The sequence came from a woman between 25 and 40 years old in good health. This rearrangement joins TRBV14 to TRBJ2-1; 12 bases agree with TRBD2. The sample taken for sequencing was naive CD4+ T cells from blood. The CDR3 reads CASSQTGLAGLINNEQFF. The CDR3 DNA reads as TGTGCCAGCAGCCAGACCGGACTAGCGGGACTTATCAACAATGAGCAGTTCTTC.